The source of this T cell receptor beta chain is a study of cytomegalovirus exposure and HLA in healthy donors. Study-wide results and caveats: According to an earlier analysis, most TCR beta V segments yielded productive rearrangements about 87% or about 30% of the time. In vitro confirmation showed a few CMV-associated chains to be CMV antigen specific.

This CDR3 contains 14 residues. Deletions cut 4 bases from V and 3 bases from J, with 10 bases between. CDR1 and CDR2 (germline): SNHLY, FYNNEI. PCR used 60 Vbeta primers and 13 Jbeta primers. Method: immunoSEQ multiplex PCR; TCRdb's copy keeps in-frame clones and lacks some. Of 150,000 to 200,000 clones in the sample, 70% to 90% were seen once. Details on this clone: Its antigen is unidentified.

Sequenced input: PBMCs. The chain employs TRBV2 and TRBJ1-5; tentatively, D is TRBD1 (5 bases). The receptor was derived from a woman between 18 and 29 years old in good health and CMV-seropositive. The CDR3 nucleotides read TGTGCCAGCAGTGTACAGGATTACAATCAGCCCCAGCATTTT. Translation gives CASSVQDYNQPQHF.